These T cell receptor beta chains were read from a single sample in a study of shared clonotypes between healthy human individuals. Measured with immunoSEQ multiplex PCR; TCRdb has only the in-frame clones, and not every one. The sample gives roughly 1,100,000 clones, around 74% of which show up once; about 1.4% is in the top ten. The sequenced sample was memory CD4+ T cells sorted from blood. The receptors were gathered from a man aged 18 to 29 in good health. Both conserved end residues are part of each CDR3. Fields, in order: CDR3 DNA, CDR3 protein, V gene, clone size, D gene, J gene. The D gene is left open where the match is weak. The size field is filled for only some rows; it gives once, few, many or a size class.

CDR3 DNA: TGTGCCTGGAGTCCCAGGGAAAAACTGTTTTTT
CDR3 protein: CAWSPREKLFF
V gene: TRBV30
clone size: NA
D gene: NA
J gene: TRBJ1-4

CDR3 DNA: TGCGCCAGCAGCTTGGGGCAGGACTTCGGCGAGCAGTACTTC
CDR3 protein: CASSLGQDFGEQYF
V gene: TRBV5-1
clone size: few
D gene: NA
J gene: TRBJ2-7

CDR3 DNA: TGTGCCAGCAGCCCCCAAGGACAGATCTACGAGCAGTACTTC
CDR3 protein: CASSPQGQIYEQYF
V gene: TRBV5-6
clone size: NA
D gene: NA
J gene: TRBJ2-7

CDR3 DNA: TGTGCCAGCAGTACCAGGACGGGCTATGGCTACACCTTC
CDR3 protein: CASSTRTGYGYTF
V gene: TRBV6-5
clone size: NA
D gene: NA
J gene: TRBJ1-2

CDR3 DNA: TGTGCCAGTAGTAGCAGGGGGCAAGGGGCCAACGTCCTGACTTTC
CDR3 protein: CASSSRGQGANVLTF
V gene: TRBV19
clone size: few
D gene: TRBD1
J gene: TRBJ2-6

CDR3 DNA: TGCGCCAGCAGCCGGGAGCAAGAGACCCAGTACTTC
CDR3 protein: CASSREQETQYF
V gene: TRBV5-1
clone size: NA
D gene: NA
J gene: TRBJ2-5

CDR3 DNA: TGTGCCAGCAGCTTGGGGCGAGGGGAAGCTTTCTTT
CDR3 protein: CASSLGRGEAFF
V gene: TRBV5-8
clone size: NA
D gene: NA
J gene: TRBJ1-1

CDR3 DNA: TGTGCCAGCAGCTCGGGACTAGCGGGAGCTAGCACAGATACGCAGTATTTT
CDR3 protein: CASSSGLAGASTDTQYF
V gene: TRBV7-2
clone size: NA
D gene: TRBD2
J gene: TRBJ2-3

CDR3 DNA: TGTGCCAGCAGCCTTGGGACGAACACTGAAGCTTTCTTT
CDR3 protein: CASSLGTNTEAFF
V gene: TRBV7-2
clone size: NA
D gene: NA
J gene: TRBJ1-1

CDR3 DNA: TGTGCCAGCAGTTTAGGACAGGGCCGGTTCTACACCTTC
CDR3 protein: CASSLGQGRFYTF
V gene: TRBV27
clone size: NA
D gene: TRBD1
J gene: TRBJ1-2

CDR3 DNA: TGTGCCAGCAGCCAAGAAACTAGCGCCGGCGGGGAGCTGTTTTTT
CDR3 protein: CASSQETSAGGELFF
V gene: TRBV4-2
clone size: NA
D gene: TRBD2
J gene: TRBJ2-2

CDR3 DNA: TGTGCCAGCAGCTTCCTAGGTACTGAGACCCAGTACTTC
CDR3 protein: CASSFLGTETQYF
V gene: TRBV5-4
clone size: NA
D gene: NA
J gene: TRBJ2-5

CDR3 DNA: TGTGCCAGCAGGAGGGGTCCTTACAATGAGCAGTTCTTC
CDR3 protein: CASRRGPYNEQFF
V gene: TRBV6-5
clone size: once
D gene: NA
J gene: TRBJ2-1

CDR3 DNA: TGCGCCAGCAGCTGGAGCGGGAGGGATAACAATGAGCAGTTCTTC
CDR3 protein: CASSWSGRDNNEQFF
V gene: TRBV5-1
clone size: NA
D gene: TRBD2
J gene: TRBJ2-1

CDR3 DNA: TGTGCCAGCAGTTCCTCGGGACAGGAGAGACAGCCCCAGCATTTT
CDR3 protein: CASSSSGQERQPQHF
V gene: TRBV6-5
clone size: NA
D gene: TRBD1
J gene: TRBJ1-5

CDR3 DNA: TGTGCCAGCAGTATCGGTCTGGGTGAGCAGTTCTTC
CDR3 protein: CASSIGLGEQFF
V gene: TRBV27
clone size: NA
D gene: NA
J gene: TRBJ2-1

CDR3 DNA: TGTGCCAGCTCACGCACGGGCCAGGGGGCCGGCTACGAGCAGTACTTC
CDR3 protein: CASSRTGQGAGYEQYF
V gene: TRBV18
clone size: NA
D gene: TRBD1
J gene: TRBJ2-7

CDR3 DNA: TGTGCCAGCAGCCGGACAGGGGGCAACGTCGGCTATGGCTACACCTTC
CDR3 protein: CASSRTGGNVGYGYTF
V gene: TRBV5-4
clone size: NA
D gene: TRBD1
J gene: TRBJ1-2

CDR3 DNA: TGTGCCAGCAGTGACCAGGGGGCCTCGTACCAAGAGACCCAGTACTTC
CDR3 protein: CASSDQGASYQETQYF
V gene: TRBV6-1
clone size: NA
D gene: TRBD1
J gene: TRBJ2-5

CDR3 DNA: TGTGCCAGTAGTATCGCTCAGCACACCGGGGAGCTGTTTTTT
CDR3 protein: CASSIAQHTGELFF
V gene: TRBV19
clone size: NA
D gene: NA
J gene: TRBJ2-2

CDR3 DNA: TGTGCCAGCAGTTCTTATTCACAGGGAAGAGGGTCACCCCTCCACTTT
CDR3 protein: CASSSYSQGRGSPLHF
V gene: TRBV6-5
clone size: once
D gene: NA
J gene: TRBJ1-6

CDR3 DNA: TGCGCCAGCAGCTCCACAGGAACAGATACGCAGTATTTT
CDR3 protein: CASSSTGTDTQYF
V gene: TRBV5-1
clone size: NA
D gene: NA
J gene: TRBJ2-3

CDR3 DNA: TGTGCCAGCAGCGGAGACAGTCTAGGAGGAAACACCATATATTTT
CDR3 protein: CASSGDSLGGNTIYF
V gene: TRBV6-6
clone size: few
D gene: NA
J gene: TRBJ1-3

CDR3 DNA: TGTGCCTGGGCCCTAGCGGGAGGGCCACATGAGCAGTTCTTC
CDR3 protein: CAWALAGGPHEQFF
V gene: TRBV30
clone size: NA
D gene: TRBD2
J gene: TRBJ2-1

CDR3 DNA: TGCGCCAGCAGCTTGACAGGGGATACGCAGTATTTT
CDR3 protein: CASSLTGDTQYF
V gene: TRBV5-1
clone size: NA
D gene: NA
J gene: TRBJ2-3

CDR3 DNA: TGTGCCAGCAGTACCCGACAGGGGTTGGGCACCGGGGAGCTGTTTTTT
CDR3 protein: CASSTRQGLGTGELFF
V gene: TRBV6-6
clone size: NA
D gene: TRBD1
J gene: TRBJ2-2